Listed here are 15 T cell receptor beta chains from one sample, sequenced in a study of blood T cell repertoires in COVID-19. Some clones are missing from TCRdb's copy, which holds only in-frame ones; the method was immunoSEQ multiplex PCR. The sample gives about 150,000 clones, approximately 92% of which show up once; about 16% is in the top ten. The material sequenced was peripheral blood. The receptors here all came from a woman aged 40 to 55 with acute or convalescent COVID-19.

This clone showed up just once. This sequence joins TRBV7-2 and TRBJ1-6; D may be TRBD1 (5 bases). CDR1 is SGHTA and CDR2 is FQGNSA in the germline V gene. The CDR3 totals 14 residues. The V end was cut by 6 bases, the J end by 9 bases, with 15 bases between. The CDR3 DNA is TGTGCCAGCAGGAGCGCGGGGGGTGGTTCACCCCTCCACTTT. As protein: CASRSAGGGSPLHF.

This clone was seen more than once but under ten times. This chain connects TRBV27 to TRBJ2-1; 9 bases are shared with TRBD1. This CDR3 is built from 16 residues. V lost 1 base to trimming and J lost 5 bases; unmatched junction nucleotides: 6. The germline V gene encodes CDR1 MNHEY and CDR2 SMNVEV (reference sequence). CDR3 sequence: CASSLLGTGSHNEQFF. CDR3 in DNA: TGTGCCAGCAGTTTATTGGGGACAGGGTCGCACAATGAGCAGTTCTTC.

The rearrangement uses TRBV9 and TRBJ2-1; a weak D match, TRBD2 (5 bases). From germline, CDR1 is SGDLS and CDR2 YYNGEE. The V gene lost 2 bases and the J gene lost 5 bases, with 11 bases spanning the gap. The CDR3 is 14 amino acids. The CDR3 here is CASSVAGNNNEQFF. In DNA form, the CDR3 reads TGTGCCAGCAGCGTGGCGGGTAATAACAATGAGCAGTTCTTC.

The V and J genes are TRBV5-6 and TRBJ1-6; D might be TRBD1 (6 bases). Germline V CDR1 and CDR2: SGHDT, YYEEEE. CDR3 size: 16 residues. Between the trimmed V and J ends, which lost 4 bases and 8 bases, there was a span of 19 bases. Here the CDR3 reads CASSTETIQGDSPLHF. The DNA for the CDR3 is TGTGCCAGCAGCACCGAAACTATACAGGGTGATTCACCCCTCCACTTT.

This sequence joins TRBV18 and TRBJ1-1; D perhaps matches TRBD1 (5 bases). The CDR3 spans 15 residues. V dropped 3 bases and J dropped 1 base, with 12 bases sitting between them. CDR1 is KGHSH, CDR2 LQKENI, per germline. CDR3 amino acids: CASSPLGLPNTEAFF. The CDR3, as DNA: TGTGCCAGCTCACCCCTGGGACTTCCGAACACTGAAGCTTTCTTT.

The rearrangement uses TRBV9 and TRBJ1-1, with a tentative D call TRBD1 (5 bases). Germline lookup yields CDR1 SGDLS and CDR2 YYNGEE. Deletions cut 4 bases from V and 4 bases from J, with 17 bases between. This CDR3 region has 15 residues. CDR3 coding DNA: TGTGCCAGCAGCACAGGCGACGGGGAGGGCACTGAAGCTTTCTTT. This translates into CASSTGDGEGTEAFF.

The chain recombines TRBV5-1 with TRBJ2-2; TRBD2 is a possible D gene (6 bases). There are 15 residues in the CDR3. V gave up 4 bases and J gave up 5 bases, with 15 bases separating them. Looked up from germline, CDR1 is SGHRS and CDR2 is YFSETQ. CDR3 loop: CASSNALAMTGELFF. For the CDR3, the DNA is TGCGCCAGCAGCAACGCCCTAGCGATGACCGGGGAGCTGTTTTTT.

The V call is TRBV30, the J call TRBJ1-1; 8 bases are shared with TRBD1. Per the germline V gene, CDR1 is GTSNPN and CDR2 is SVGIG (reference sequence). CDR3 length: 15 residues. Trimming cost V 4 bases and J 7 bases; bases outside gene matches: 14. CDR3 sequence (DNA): TGTGCCTGGACCGCGCGGGACAGGCCACCTGTTGAAGCTTTCTTT. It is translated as CAWTARDRPPVEAFF.

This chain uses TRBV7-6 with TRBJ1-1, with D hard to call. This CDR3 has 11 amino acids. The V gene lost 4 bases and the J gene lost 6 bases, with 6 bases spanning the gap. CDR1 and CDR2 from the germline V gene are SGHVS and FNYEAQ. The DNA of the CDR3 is TGTGCCAGCAGCTCCGTATCTGAAGCTTTCTTT. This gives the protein CASSSVSEAFF.

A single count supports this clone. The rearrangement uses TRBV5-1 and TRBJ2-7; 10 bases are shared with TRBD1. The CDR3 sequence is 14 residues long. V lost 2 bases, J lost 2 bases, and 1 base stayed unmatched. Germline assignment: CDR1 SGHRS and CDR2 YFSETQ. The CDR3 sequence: CASSLGTGAYEQYF. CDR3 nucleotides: TGCGCCAGCAGCTTAGGGACAGGGGCCTACGAGCAGTACTTC.

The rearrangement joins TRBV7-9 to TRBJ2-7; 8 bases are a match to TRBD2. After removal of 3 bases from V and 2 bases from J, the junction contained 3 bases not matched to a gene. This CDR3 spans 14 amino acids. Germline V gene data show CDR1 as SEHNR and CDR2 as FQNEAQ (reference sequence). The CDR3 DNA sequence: TGTGCCAGCAGCTTCGCGGGAGGCCCCTACGAGCAGTACTTC. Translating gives CASSFAGGPYEQYF.

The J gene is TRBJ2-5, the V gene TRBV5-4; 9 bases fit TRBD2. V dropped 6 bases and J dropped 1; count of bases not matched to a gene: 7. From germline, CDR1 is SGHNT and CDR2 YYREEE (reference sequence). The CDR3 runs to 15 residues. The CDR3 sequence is CASTSLAGGQETQYF. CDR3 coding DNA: TGTGCCAGCACCTCACTAGCGGGTGGCCAAGAGACCCAGTACTTC.

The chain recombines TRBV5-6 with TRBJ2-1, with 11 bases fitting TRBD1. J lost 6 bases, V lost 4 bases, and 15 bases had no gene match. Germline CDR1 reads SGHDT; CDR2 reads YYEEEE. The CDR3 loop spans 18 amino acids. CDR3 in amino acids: CASSLGTGGLIFLNEQFF. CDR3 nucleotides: TGTGCCAGCAGCCTTGGGACAGGGGGTTTGATTTTTCTCAATGAGCAGTTCTTC.

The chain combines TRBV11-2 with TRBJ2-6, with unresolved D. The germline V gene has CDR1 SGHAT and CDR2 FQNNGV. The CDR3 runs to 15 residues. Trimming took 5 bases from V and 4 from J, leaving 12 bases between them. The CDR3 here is CASSISPSGANVLTF. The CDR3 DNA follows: TGTGCCAGCAGCATAAGCCCCTCCGGGGCCAACGTCCTGACTTTC.

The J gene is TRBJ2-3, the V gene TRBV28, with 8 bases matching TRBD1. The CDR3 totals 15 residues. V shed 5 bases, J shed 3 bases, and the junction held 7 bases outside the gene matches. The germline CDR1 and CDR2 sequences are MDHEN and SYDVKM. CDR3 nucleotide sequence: TGTGCCAGCAGTACAGGGGGTCGGGGGACAGATACGCAGTATTTT. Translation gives CASSTGGRGTDTQYF.